A selection of T cell receptor beta chains follows, all from one sample in a study of T-cell memory formation after mild COVID-19. TCRdb fed the 5' RACE reads into MiXCR, producing one record per CDR3 protein. Here the sample spans 250,000 to 350,000 distinct CDR3 sequences, approximately 19% being singletons. Sequencing was done on a sample of PBMCs or a T cell subset sorted from them (not recorded which). These receptors were taken from a man aged 18 to 30 who had mild COVID-19 (a few samples of this study predate the infection). Cell type and time point are not known. Both conserved end residues are part of each CDR3. Fields, in order: D gene, clone size, V gene, CDR3 length, J gene, CDR3 DNA, CDR3 protein. A D gene is named only where the DNA matches it firmly. Rows may omit the clone size; those that give it use once, few, many or a size class.

-	-	TRBV5-1	15	TRBJ1-1	TGCGCCAGCTTAGACCCGGGAGCCGGGAACACTGAAGCTTTCTTT	CASLDPGAGNTEAFF
TRBD2	-	TRBV5-1	15	TRBJ2-5	TGCGCCAGCAGCTTGGCGACTAGCGGGGGAGAGACCCAGTACTTC	CASSLATSGGETQYF
-	-	TRBV5-1	12	TRBJ2-6	TGCGCCAGCAGCTTAGACGGCAACGTCCTGACTTTC	CASSLDGNVLTF
TRBD1	-	TRBV7-9	14	TRBJ1-1	TGTGCCAGCAGGGAGAAGGACAGGGAGGCTGAAGCTTTCTTT	CASREKDREAEAFF
-	few	TRBV12-3/TRBV12-4	12	TRBJ1-4	TGTGCCAGCAGTTTTGGCGAAATAGAACTGTTTTTT	CASSFGEIELFF
TRBD1	many	TRBV27	15	TRBJ1-1	TGTGCCAGCAGTACCCACGGGACAGGGAACACTGAAGCTTTCTTT	CASSTHGTGNTEAFF
TRBD2	-	TRBV9	16	TRBJ2-1	TGTGCCAGCAGCGTAGCTTCTAGCGGGGGGGCAGGCGAGCAGTTCTTC	CASSVASSGGAGEQFF
-	few	TRBV5-1	14	TRBJ1-2	TGCGCCAGCAGCTTGGGGACAGTCGACTATGGCTACACCTTC	CASSLGTVDYGYTF
-	few	TRBV7-2	14	TRBJ1-6	TGTGCCAGCAGCTTTCGGAGGCTTAATTCACCCCTCCACTTT	CASSFRRLNSPLHF
TRBD1	-	TRBV7-3	15	TRBJ2-1	TGTGCCAGCAGCTTCGACAGGGCGGTCTACAATGAGCAGTTCTTC	CASSFDRAVYNEQFF
-	-	TRBV4-1	15	TRBJ2-3	TGCGCCAGCAGCCAAGGAGACCCCCGGGCAGATACGCAGTATTTT	CASSQGDPRADTQYF
-	few	TRBV28	13	TRBJ2-2	TGTGCCAGCAGACGGAGTGACACCGGGGAGCTGTTTTTT	CASRRSDTGELFF
-	many	TRBV4-3	15	TRBJ2-7	TGCGCCAGCAGCCAAGCGCGGGGAAGCTCCTACGAGCAGTACTTC	CASSQARGSSYEQYF
TRBD1	few	TRBV7-2	15	TRBJ2-1	TGTGCCAGCAGCGTATGGACAGGGGCTCGCAATGAGCAGTTCTTC	CASSVWTGARNEQFF
-	-	TRBV20-1	12	TRBJ2-7	TGCAGTGCTTTCCGGGACGAGGACGAGCAGTACTTC	CSAFRDEDEQYF
TRBD1	-	TRBV19	15	TRBJ1-1	TGTGCCAGTAGGGGGGGACAGAGGTCGGACACTGAAGCTTTCTTT	CASRGGQRSDTEAFF
-	-	TRBV24-1	16	TRBJ2-3	TGTGCCACCAGTGATTCTCTCGACTTAACCACAGATACGCAGTATTTT	CATSDSLDLTTDTQYF
TRBD1	few	TRBV7-2	15	TRBJ1-2	TGTGCCAGCAGCAGCTACGCAGGGGGCATTTTGTTCTACACCTTC	CASSSYAGGILFYTF
-	-	TRBV15	13	TRBJ2-5	TGTGCCACCAGACCCCAAGGGTTGGAGACCCAGTACTTC	CATRPQGLETQYF
TRBD2	-	TRBV28	16	TRBJ2-1	TGTGCCAGCAGTTCACCTAGCGGGGGGTCCTACAATGAGCAGTTCTTC	CASSSPSGGSYNEQFF
-	few	TRBV12-3/TRBV12-4	13	TRBJ1-5	TGTGCCAGCAGTCCCCTCGCCGGCCAGCCCCAGCATTTT	CASSPLAGQPQHF
-	-	TRBV5-1	16	TRBJ1-6	TGCGCCAGCAGTCGGCAACCAGGGACGAATGATTCACCCCTCCACTTT	CASSRQPGTNDSPLHF
-	-	TRBV28	14	TRBJ1-1	TGTGCCAGCAGAAAGACCGGGACACTCACTGAAGCTTTCTTT	CASRKTGTLTEAFF
-	few	TRBV7-8	16	TRBJ1-5	TGTGCCAGCAGCTTAGCGGCTAAATCTACAAATCAGCCCCAGCATTTT	CASSLAAKSTNQPQHF
TRBD2	-	TRBV6-6	13	TRBJ2-3	TGTGCCAGCGGGGGGGTAAGCACAGATACGCAGTATTTT	CASGGVSTDTQYF
-	-	TRBV11-2	16	TRBJ2-5	TGTGCCAGCAGCTTACGTAATGGGGTACCCCAAGAGACCCAGTACTTC	CASSLRNGVPQETQYF